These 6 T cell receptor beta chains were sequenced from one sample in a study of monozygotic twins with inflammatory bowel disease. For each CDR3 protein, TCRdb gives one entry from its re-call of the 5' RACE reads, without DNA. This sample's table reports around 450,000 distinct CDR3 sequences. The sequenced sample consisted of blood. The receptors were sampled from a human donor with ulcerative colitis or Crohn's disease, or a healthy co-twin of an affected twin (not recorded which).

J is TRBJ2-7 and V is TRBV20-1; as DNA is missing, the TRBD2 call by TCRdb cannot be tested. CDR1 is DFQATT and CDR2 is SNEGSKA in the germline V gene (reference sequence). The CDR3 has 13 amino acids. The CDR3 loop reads CSARARTTYEQYF.

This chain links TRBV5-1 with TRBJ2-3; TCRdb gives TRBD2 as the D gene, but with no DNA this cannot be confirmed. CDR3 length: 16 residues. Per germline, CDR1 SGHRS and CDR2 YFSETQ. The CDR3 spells CASSLPSGGAQDTQYF.

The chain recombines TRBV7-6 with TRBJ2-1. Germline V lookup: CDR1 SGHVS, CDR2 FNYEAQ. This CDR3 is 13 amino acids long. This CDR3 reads CASSNPSTNEQFF.

CDR3: CSVEGSGANVLTF. V gene TRBV29-1 combines with J gene TRBJ2-6. CDR1 is SQVTM and CDR2 is ANQGSEA in the germline V gene. The CDR3 extends over 13 amino acids. The complete variable domain, with remaining parts taken from reference TRBV29-1 and TRBJ2-6, reads SAVISQKPSRDICQRGTSLTIQCQVDSQVTMMFWYRQQPGQSLTLIATANQGSEATYESGFVIDKFPISRPNLTFSTLTVSNMSPEDSSIYLCSVEGSGANVLTFGAGSRLTVL.

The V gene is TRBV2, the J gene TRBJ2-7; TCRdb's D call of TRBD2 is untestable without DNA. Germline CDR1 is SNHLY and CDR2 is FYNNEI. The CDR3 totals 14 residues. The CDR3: CASSQYASLLEQYF.

CDR3 sequence: CASSPQLAWYEQYF. The rearrangement uses TRBV18 and TRBJ2-7; TCRdb's D call, TRBD2, is unchecked because there is no DNA. The V gene's germline CDR1 is KGHSH and CDR2 LQKENI. CDR3 length: 14 amino acids.